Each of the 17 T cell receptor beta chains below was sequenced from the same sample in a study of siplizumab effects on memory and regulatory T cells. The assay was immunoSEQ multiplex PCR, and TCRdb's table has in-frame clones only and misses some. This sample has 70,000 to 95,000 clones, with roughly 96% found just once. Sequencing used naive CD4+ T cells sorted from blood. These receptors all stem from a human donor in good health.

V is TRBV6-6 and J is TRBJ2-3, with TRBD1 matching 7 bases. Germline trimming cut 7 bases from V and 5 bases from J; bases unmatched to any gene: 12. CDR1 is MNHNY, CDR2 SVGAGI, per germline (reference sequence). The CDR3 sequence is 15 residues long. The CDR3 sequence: CASTGGGPDRDTQYF. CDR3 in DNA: TGTGCCAGCACAGGGGGTGGGCCGGATAGAGATACGCAGTATTTT.

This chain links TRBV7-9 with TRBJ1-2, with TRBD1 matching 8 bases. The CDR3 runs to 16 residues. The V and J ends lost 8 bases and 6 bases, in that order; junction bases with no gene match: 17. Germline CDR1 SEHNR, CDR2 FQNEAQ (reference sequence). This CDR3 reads CASSLRDRPLGDGYTF. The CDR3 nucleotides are TGTGCCAGCTCGTTGAGGGACAGGCCTCTCGGAGATGGCTACACCTTC.

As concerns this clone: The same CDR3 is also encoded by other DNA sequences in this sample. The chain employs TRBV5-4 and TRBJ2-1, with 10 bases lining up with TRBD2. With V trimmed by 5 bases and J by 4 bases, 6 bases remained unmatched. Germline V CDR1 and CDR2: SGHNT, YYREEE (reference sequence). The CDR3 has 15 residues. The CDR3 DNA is TGTGCCAGCAGAAGTAGCGGGGGGTCTTACAATGAGCAGTTCTTC. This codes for CASRSSGGSYNEQFF.

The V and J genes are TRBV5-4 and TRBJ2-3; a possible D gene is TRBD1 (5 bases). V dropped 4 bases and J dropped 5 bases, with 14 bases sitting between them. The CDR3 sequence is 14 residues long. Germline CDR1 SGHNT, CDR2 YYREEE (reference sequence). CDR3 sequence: CASSTRVMIDTQYF. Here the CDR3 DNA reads TGTGCCAGCAGCACCAGGGTCATGATAGATACGCAGTATTTT.

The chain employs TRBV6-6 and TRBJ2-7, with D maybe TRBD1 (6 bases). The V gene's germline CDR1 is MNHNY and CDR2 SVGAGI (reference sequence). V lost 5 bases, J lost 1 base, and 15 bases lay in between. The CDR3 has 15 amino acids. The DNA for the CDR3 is TGTGCCAGCAGTCAACCCTCCGACAGGTCCTACGAGCAGTACTTC. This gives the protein CASSQPSDRSYEQYF.

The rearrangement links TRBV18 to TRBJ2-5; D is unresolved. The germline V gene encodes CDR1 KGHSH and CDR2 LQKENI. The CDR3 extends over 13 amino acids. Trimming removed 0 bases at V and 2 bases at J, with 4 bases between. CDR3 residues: CASSPPLQETQYF. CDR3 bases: TGTGCCAGCTCACCACCCCTTCAAGAGACCCAGTACTTC.

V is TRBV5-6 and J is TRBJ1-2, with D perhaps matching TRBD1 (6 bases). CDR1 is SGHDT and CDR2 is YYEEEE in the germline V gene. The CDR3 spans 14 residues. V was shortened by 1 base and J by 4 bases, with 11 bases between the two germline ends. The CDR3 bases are TGTGCCAGCAGCTTGACAGGGAGGTTCTATGGCTACACCTTC. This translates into CASSLTGRFYGYTF.

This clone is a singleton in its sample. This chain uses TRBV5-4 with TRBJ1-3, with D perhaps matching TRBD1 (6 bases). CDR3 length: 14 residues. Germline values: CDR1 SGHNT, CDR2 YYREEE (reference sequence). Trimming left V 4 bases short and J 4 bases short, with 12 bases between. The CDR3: CASSQQGSGNTIYF. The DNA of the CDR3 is TGTGCCAGCAGCCAACAGGGATCCGGAAACACCATATATTTT.

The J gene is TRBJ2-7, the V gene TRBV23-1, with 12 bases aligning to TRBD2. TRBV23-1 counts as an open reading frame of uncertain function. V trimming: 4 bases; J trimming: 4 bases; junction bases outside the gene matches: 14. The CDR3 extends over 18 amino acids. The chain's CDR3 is CASSPEHGLAGMAYEQYF. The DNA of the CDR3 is TGCGCCAGCAGTCCTGAACATGGACTAGCGGGGATGGCTTACGAGCAGTACTTC.

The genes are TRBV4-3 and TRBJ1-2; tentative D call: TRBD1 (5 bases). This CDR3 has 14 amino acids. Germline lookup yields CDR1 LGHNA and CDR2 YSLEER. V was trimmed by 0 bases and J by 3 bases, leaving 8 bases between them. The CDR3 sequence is CASSQDPGDYGYTF. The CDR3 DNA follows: TGCGCCAGCAGCCAAGATCCGGGGGACTATGGCTACACCTTC.

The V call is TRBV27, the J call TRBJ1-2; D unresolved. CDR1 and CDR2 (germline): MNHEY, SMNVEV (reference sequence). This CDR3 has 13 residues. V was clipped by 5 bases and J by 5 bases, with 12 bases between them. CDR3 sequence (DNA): TGTGCCAGCAGTCTGATAGGAGGGTATGGCTACACCTTC. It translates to CASSLIGGYGYTF.

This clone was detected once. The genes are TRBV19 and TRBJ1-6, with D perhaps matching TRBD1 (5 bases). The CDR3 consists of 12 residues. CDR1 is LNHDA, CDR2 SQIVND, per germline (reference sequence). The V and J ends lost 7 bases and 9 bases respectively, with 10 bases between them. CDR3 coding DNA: TGTGCCAGTAAGGACGGGACTTCACCCCTCCACTTT. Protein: CASKDGTSPLHF.

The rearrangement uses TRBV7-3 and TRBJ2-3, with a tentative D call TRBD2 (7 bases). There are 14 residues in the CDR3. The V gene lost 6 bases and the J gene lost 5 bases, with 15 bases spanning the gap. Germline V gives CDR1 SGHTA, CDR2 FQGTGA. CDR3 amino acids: CASSFGGARDTQYF. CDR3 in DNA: TGTGCCAGCAGTTTTGGGGGGGCCAGAGATACGCAGTATTTT.

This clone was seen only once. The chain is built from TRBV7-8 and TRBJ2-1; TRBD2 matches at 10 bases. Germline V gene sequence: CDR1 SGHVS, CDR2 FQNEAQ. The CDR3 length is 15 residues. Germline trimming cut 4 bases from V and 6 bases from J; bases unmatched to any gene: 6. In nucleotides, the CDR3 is TGTGCCAGCAGCTCAGCGGGGGGGCTTGGCAATGAGCAGTTCTTC. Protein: CASSSAGGLGNEQFF.

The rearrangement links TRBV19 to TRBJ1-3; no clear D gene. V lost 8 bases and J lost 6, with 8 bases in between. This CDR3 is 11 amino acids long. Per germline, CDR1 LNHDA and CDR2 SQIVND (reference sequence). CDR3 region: CASASINTIYF. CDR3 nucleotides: TGTGCCAGTGCGTCAATAAACACCATATATTTT.

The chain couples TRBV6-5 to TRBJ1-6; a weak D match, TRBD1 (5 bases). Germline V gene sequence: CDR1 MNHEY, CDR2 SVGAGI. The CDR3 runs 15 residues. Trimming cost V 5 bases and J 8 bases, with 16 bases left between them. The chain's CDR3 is CASSPSTAFYSPLHF. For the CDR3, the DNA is TGTGCCAGCAGTCCCTCGACAGCCTTCTATTCACCCCTCCACTTT.

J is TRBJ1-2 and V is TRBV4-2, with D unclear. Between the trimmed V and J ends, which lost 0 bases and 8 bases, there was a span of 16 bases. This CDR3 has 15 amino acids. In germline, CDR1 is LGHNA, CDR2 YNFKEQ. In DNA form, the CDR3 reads TGTGCCAGCAGCCAAGATTGGGTGGGGATTGAGGGCTACACCTTC. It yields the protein CASSQDWVGIEGYTF.